This section outlines one T cell receptor (beta chain) sequence together with its context. The data are from a study of cytomegalovirus exposure and HLA in healthy donors. The germline V gene has CDR1 SGHNT and CDR2 YYREEE (reference sequence). V was pared by 4 bases and J by 3 bases, with 4 bases of the junction left unmatched. The CDR3 is 14 residues long. This PCR relied on a set of 60 Vbeta primers and 13 Jbeta primers. TCRdb's table, derived via immunoSEQ multiplex PCR, lists solely in-frame clones and lacks some. In the table there are about 100,000 clones, roughly 80% of which are singletons. The chain employs TRBV5-4 and TRBJ2-3; TRBD1 aligns across 8 bases. The receptor was derived from a man aged 35-49 years in good health and CMV-seronegative. The sequenced sample consisted of PBMCs. The DNA of the CDR3 is TGTGCCAGCAGCCAGGACAGGGCTACAGATACGCAGTATTTT. Its translation: CASSQDRATDTQYF. Together with reference TRBV5-4 and TRBJ2-3, the CDR3 gives the full variable domain: ETGVTQSPTHLIKTRGQQVTLRCSSQSGHNTVSWYQQALGQGPQFIFQYYREEENGRGNFPPRFSGLQFPNYSSELNVNALELDDSALYLCASSQDRATDTQYFGPGTRLTVL.